The present TCR beta chain was sequenced within a study of beta chain features in type 1 diabetes. The study's findings and limits: Patients with type 1 diabetes carried fewer insertions and had more deletions at their VDJ junctions.

Per the germline V gene, CDR1 is SGHAT and CDR2 is FQNNGV. Trimming cost V 4 bases and J 5 bases, with 17 bases left between them. The CDR3 totals 15 residues. Concerning this clone itself: Its target is not known.

Cells sorted by CD45RO/CCR7/CD25/CD127/CD95/CD27 comprised CD4+ naive, central memory, regulatory and stem cell-like memory cells. cDNA synthesis used the whole RNA isolate, giving expressed TCRB sequences. This table comes from immunoSEQ multiplex PCR, and its TCRdb copy is limited to in-frame clones, with some not included. The sample carries 900,000 or so clones, 17% recorded once. The clonotype was recovered from a woman younger than 35 in good health. The genes are TRBV11-2 and TRBJ1-2; D is possibly TRBD1 (5 bases). The sample was naive CD4+ T cells from blood. The CDR3 sequence: CASSSLRGVRYGYTF. The CDR3 nucleotides read TGTGCCAGCAGCTCCTTACGGGGGGTTCGGTATGGCTACACCTTC.